The 27 T cell receptor beta chains below all came from one sample that was sequenced in a study of blood T cell repertoires in COVID-19. TCRdb keeps only in-frame clones here, not all; method: immunoSEQ multiplex PCR. The sample holds 200,000 or so clones; around 80% are singletons and the top ten take around 2%. Sequenced: PBMCs or T cells enriched from blood (not recorded which). Receptor source: a man in his 60s who had recovered from COVID-19.

This clone appeared once. In DNA, the CDR3 is TGTGCCAGCAGCGCCCGAGCAGGGTCAGATACGCAGTATTTT. Translating it yields CASSARAGSDTQYF. J is TRBJ2-3 and V is TRBV9, with a possible D match to TRBD1 (5 bases). V dropped 3 bases and J dropped 4 bases, with 12 bases sitting between them. This CDR3 is built from 14 residues. Germline CDR1 and CDR2: SGDLS and YYNGEE. The complete variable domain, with remaining parts taken from reference TRBV9 and TRBJ2-3, reads DSGVTQTPKHLITATGQRVTLRCSPRSGDLSVYWYQQSLDQGLQFLIQYYNGEERAKGNILERFSAQQFPDLHSELNLSSLELGDSALYFCASSARAGSDTQYFGPGTRLTVL.

The J gene is TRBJ1-1, the V gene TRBV29-1; 7 bases fit TRBD1. CDR3 length: 13 residues. Germline values: CDR1 SQVTM, CDR2 ANQGSEA. Trimming took 7 bases from V and 4 from J; bases not matched to a gene: 9. This chain's CDR3 is CSAETGSGTEAFF. Here the CDR3 DNA reads TGCAGCGCAGAGACAGGGAGTGGCACTGAAGCTTTCTTT.

The chain combines TRBV5-1 with TRBJ1-5; D remains unclear. Germline lookup yields CDR1 SGHRS and CDR2 YFSETQ. Trimming shortened V by 3 bases and J by 2 bases, and 6 bases separated the two germline ends. The CDR3 loop spans 13 amino acids. Here the CDR3 DNA reads TGCGCCAGCAGCTACGGGGGCAATCAGCCCCAGCATTTT. Translated, it gives CASSYGGNQPQHF.

The rearrangement links TRBV2 to TRBJ1-2; no firm D call. Looked up from germline, CDR1 is SNHLY and CDR2 is FYNNEI. The V gene lost 1 base and the J gene lost 4 bases, with 13 bases spanning the gap. The length of the CDR3 is 15 residues. CDR3 nucleotide sequence: TGTGCCAGCAGTGAAGACCGGTACCGCGTCTATGGCTACACCTTC. As protein: CASSEDRYRVYGYTF.

The chain links TRBV27 to TRBJ2-3; D is perhaps TRBD1 (5 bases). Trimming stripped 3 bases from V and 1 base from J, with 20 bases between. Per the germline V gene, CDR1 is MNHEY and CDR2 is SMNVEV (reference sequence). The CDR3 runs to 18 residues. DNA of the CDR3: TGTGCCAGCAGTTTTAATAGGGGTGTAGGGGTCCGCACAGATACGCAGTATTTT. Translated: CASSFNRGVGVRTDTQYF.

A note on this clone: One end of the junction does not line up with germline, which may come from a read error. The V and J genes are TRBV6-2 or TRBV6-3 and TRBJ1-5; D gene uncertain. CDR1 and CDR2 from the germline V gene are MNHEY and SVGEGT. This CDR3 is built from 15 residues. The CDR3: CASSYYTDSNQPQHF. The DNA for the CDR3 is TGTGCCAGCAGCTACTACACAGATAGCAATCAGCCCCAGCATTTT.

The CDR3 reads CATSDAQFYGYTF. Written as DNA, the CDR3 is TGTGCCACCAGTGATGCCCAGTTCTATGGCTACACCTTC. This chain links TRBV24-1 with TRBJ1-2; the D is unclear. The CDR3 extends over 13 amino acids. V lost 3 bases and J 4 bases, leaving 8 bases between the germline ends. Per the germline V gene, CDR1 is KGHDR and CDR2 is SFDVKD.

As DNA, the CDR3 is TGCAGTGCTAGTGGTAGCGGGGCTCACAATGAGCAGTTCTTC. This gives the protein CSASGSGAHNEQFF. The chain couples TRBV20-1 to TRBJ2-1, with 8 bases lining up with TRBD2. The germline gives CDR1 DFQATT, CDR2 SNEGSKA (reference sequence). The CDR3 spans 14 residues. The V and J ends lost 3 bases and 5 bases, in that order; junction bases with no gene match: 6.

This clone was seen a single time. The same CDR3 also results from other DNA sequences found in this sample. The J gene is TRBJ2-7, the V gene TRBV7-2; 8 bases are a match to TRBD1. Trimming took 6 bases from V and 3 from J; bases not matched to a gene: 4. Germline loops: CDR1 SGHTA, CDR2 FQGNSA. The CDR3 loop spans 13 amino acids. DNA of the CDR3: TGTGCCAGCAGTTCAGACAGGGGCTACGAGCAGTACTTC. It is translated as CASSSDRGYEQYF.

CDR3 nucleotides: TGCAGTGCTAGTACAGGTAAAGAAGAGACCCAGTACTTC. It codes for CSASTGKEETQYF. The chain is built from TRBV20-1 and TRBJ2-5, with D maybe TRBD1 (5 bases). The ends were cut back, 3 bases at V and 3 bases at J, with 11 bases in the middle. This CDR3 has 13 amino acids. Germline V gene lookup returns CDR1 DFQATT and CDR2 SNEGSKA (reference sequence).

V gene TRBV6-1 combines with J gene TRBJ1-5; D unresolved. Germline V CDR1 and CDR2: MNHNS, SASEGT. Trimming pared 1 base from V and 4 bases from J, leaving 5 bases between. The CDR3 contains 13 residues. This CDR3 reads CASSEVTNQPQHF. In DNA form, the CDR3 reads TGTGCCAGCAGTGAAGTAACTAATCAGCCCCAGCATTTT.

This clone was seen once. The chain recombines TRBV6-9 with TRBJ2-1; D is perhaps TRBD2 (6 bases). Trimming left V 4 bases short and J 5 bases short, with 15 bases between. The CDR3 totals 15 residues. CDR1 is MNHGY, CDR2 SVAAGI, per germline. The CDR3 sequence: CASSLSGGENNEQFF. In DNA form, the CDR3 reads TGTGCCAGCAGTTTATCTGGCGGGGAAAACAATGAGCAGTTCTTC.

The CDR3 coding sequence is TGTGCCACCAGCAGCAGGACAGGGGCGAACAATCAGCCCCAGCATTTT. It codes for CATSSRTGANNQPQHF. This chain uses TRBV15 with TRBJ1-5, with TRBD1 identical over 9 bases. Germline CDR1 and CDR2: LNHNV and YYDKDF (reference sequence). CDR3 length: 16 residues. V lost 3 bases to trimming and J lost 3 bases; unmatched junction nucleotides: 6.

The genes are TRBV5-1 and TRBJ2-2, with 9 positions matching TRBD1. The V gene end was trimmed by 3 bases and the J gene end by 7 bases; junction bases not matched to a gene: 7. The germline CDR1 and CDR2 sequences are SGHRS and YFSETQ. The CDR3 totals 15 residues. The chain's CDR3 is CASSSPDRGDGELFF. The CDR3 nucleotides read TGCGCCAGCAGCTCGCCGGACAGGGGCGACGGGGAGCTGTTTTTT.

CDR3 coding DNA: TGCAGCGTTGAACGACCGGGACTAGCGGCCAGCACAGATACGCAGTATTTT. As protein: CSVERPGLAASTDTQYF. This chain joins TRBV29-1 and TRBJ2-3; 11 bases are a match to TRBD2. CDR1 and CDR2 (germline): SQVTM, ANQGSEA. The CDR3 is 17 amino acids. Trimming removed 2 bases from V and 0 bases from J; junction bases left unmatched: 7.

The J gene is TRBJ2-5, the V gene TRBV5-1; TRBD1 matches at 7 bases. J lost 4 bases, V lost 4 bases, and 10 bases had no gene match. The CDR3 is 15 residues long. The germline V gene has CDR1 SGHRS and CDR2 YFSETQ. In nucleotides, the CDR3 is TGCGCCAGCAGCCAGGGCGACAGGGATAGAGAGACCCAGTACTTC. It specifies CASSQGDRDRETQYF.

This clone came up once. The V and J genes are TRBV5-6 and TRBJ1-1, with a weak D call TRBD1 (6 bases). CDR3 length equals 13 residues. In germline, CDR1 is SGHDT, CDR2 YYEEEE. The V gene lost 4 bases and the J gene lost 1 base, with 8 bases spanning the gap. The CDR3 region is CASSRTANTEAFF. The CDR3, as DNA: TGTGCCAGCAGCCGGACAGCGAACACTGAAGCTTTCTTT.

This sequence joins TRBV30 and TRBJ1-3, with a possible D match to TRBD1 (5 bases). The V end was cut by 1 base, the J end by 4 bases, with 14 bases between. CDR1 GTSNPN and CDR2 SVGIG come from the germline V gene (reference sequence). The CDR3 sequence is 15 residues long. The CDR3 DNA follows: TGTGCCTGGAGTGGGGAGGTAGGGGAAGGAAACACCATATATTTT. Its protein is CAWSGEVGEGNTIYF.

The chain is built from TRBV3-1 (or the pseudogene TRBV3-2) and TRBJ1-1; D unresolved. Trimming took off 4 bases at V and 5 bases at J, with 5 bases between the two ends. Germline assignment: CDR1 LGHDT and CDR2 YNNKEL (reference sequence). The CDR3 loop spans 11 amino acids. The CDR3 here is CASSRGTEAFF. The CDR3 DNA reads as TGTGCCAGCAGCCGAGGGACTGAAGCTTTCTTT.

The chain has TRBV18 and TRBJ2-7, with 8 bases matching TRBD2. V was pared by 4 bases and J by 6 bases, with 14 bases of the junction left unmatched. The length of the CDR3 is 16 residues. Looked up from germline, CDR1 is KGHSH and CDR2 is LQKENI. CDR3 DNA sequence: TGTGCCAGCTCACTCACACCGGGACTAGTTTCTCCCGAGCAGTACTTC. Translation gives CASSLTPGLVSPEQYF.

The chain joins TRBV5-1 to TRBJ2-1, with D perhaps TRBD1 (7 bases). Germline lookup yields CDR1 SGHRS and CDR2 YFSETQ. The CDR3 is 14 amino acids. V lost 4 bases to trimming and J lost 5 bases, with 13 bases between them. In DNA, the CDR3 is TGCGCCAGCAGCCCAGGGGGACTTAACAATGAGCAGTTCTTC. It is translated as CASSPGGLNNEQFF.

The rearrangement uses TRBV5-1 and TRBJ2-3, with D perhaps TRBD1 (6 bases). Trimming removed 0 bases at V and 5 bases at J, with 7 bases between. The CDR3 loop spans 13 amino acids. Germline V lookup: CDR1 SGHRS, CDR2 YFSETQ. The CDR3 is CASSLAGEDTQYF. For the CDR3, the DNA is TGCGCCAGCAGCTTGGCAGGGGAAGATACGCAGTATTTT. The full variable domain, completed using reference TRBV5-1 and TRBJ2-3, is KAGVTQTPRYLIKTRGQQVTLSCSPISGHRSVSWYQQTPGQGLQFLFEYFSETQRNKGNFPGRFSGRQFSNSRSEMNVSTLELGDSALYLCASSLAGEDTQYFGPGTRLTVL.

The CDR3: CASTWAGVGEKLFF. DNA for the CDR3: TGTGCCAGCACCTGGGCCGGGGTGGGTGAAAAACTGTTTTTT. This rearrangement joins TRBV2 to TRBJ1-4, with no clear D. Germline V gene sequence: CDR1 SNHLY, CDR2 FYNNEI. V was clipped by 7 bases and J by 7 bases, with 16 bases between them. This CDR3 has 14 residues.

The V call is TRBV4-3, the J call TRBJ2-7; 7 nucleotides line up with TRBD1. CDR1 and CDR2 (germline): LGHNA, YSLEER. V shed 2 bases and J 3 bases; nucleotides not matched to a gene: 1. CDR3 length equals 13 residues. In DNA, the CDR3 is TGCGCCAGCAGCCAACGGACAGGCTACGAGCAGTACTTC. Residues: CASSQRTGYEQYF.

This clone was picked up one time. The V call is TRBV24-1, the J call TRBJ2-7, with 7 bases identical to TRBD2. The CDR3 runs to 12 residues. V dropped 7 bases and J dropped 2; count of bases not matched to a gene: 1. Germline V lookup: CDR1 KGHDR, CDR2 SFDVKD. CDR3 nucleotides: TGTGCCACCAGGGGGGGGGCCTACGAGCAGTACTTC. Residues: CATRGGAYEQYF.

This clone has a handful of counts. The V and J genes are TRBV7-3 and TRBJ2-3; a possible D gene is TRBD2 (7 bases). The germline gives CDR1 SGHTA, CDR2 FQGTGA. Trimming cost V 0 bases and J 4 bases, with 14 bases left between them. The CDR3 length is 16 residues. The CDR3: CASSLTGGRVADTQYF. CDR3 nucleotide sequence: TGTGCCAGCAGCTTAACGGGGGGGCGCGTAGCAGATACGCAGTATTTT.

This clone was seen just once. The chain employs TRBV5-1 and TRBJ1-1; the D is unclear. This CDR3 has 17 residues. The germline CDR1 and CDR2 sequences are SGHRS and YFSETQ. Trimming left V 5 bases short and J 0 bases short, with 20 bases between. The CDR3 spells CASRSGLAAFMNTEAFF. CDR3 bases: TGCGCCAGCAGGTCCGGTTTAGCAGCCTTTATGAACACTGAAGCTTTCTTT.